A single sample is the source of the 26 T cell receptor beta chains below, sequenced in a study of radiotherapy plus CTLA-4 blockade in lung cancer. The protocol was immunoSEQ multiplex PCR, while the TCRdb copy is restricted to in-frame clones and leaves out a portion. The profile shows some 100,000 clones, 78% of them singletons. Material: peripheral blood, obtained from a patient treated with radiotherapy plus ipilimumab. The receptors derive from a human donor with non-small cell lung cancer who had a partial response to radiotherapy plus ipilimumab.

This clone was observed a few times. This chain joins TRBV30 and TRBJ2-1; 8 nucleotides align to TRBD2. V shed 2 bases, J shed 9 bases, and the junction held 6 bases outside the gene matches. Germline V gene lookup returns CDR1 GTSNPN and CDR2 SVGIG (reference sequence). This CDR3 region has 13 residues. CDR3 sequence: CAWSSGGRFEQFF. The CDR3 DNA sequence: TGTGCCTGGAGTAGTGGCGGGAGGTTTGAGCAGTTCTTC. Supplemented by reference TRBV30 and TRBJ2-1, the full variable domain reads SQTIHQWPATLVQPVGSPLSLECTVEGTSNPNLYWYRQAAGRGLQLLFYSVGIGQISSEVPQNLSASRPQDRQFILSSKKLLLSDSGFYLCAWSSGGRFEQFFGPGTRLTVL.

This clone was detected only a few times. The CDR3 DNA reads as TGTGCCAGCAGCCAAGCCGGGACAGGGAACACCATATATTTT. Encoded protein: CASSQAGTGNTIYF. The chain has TRBV14 and TRBJ1-3, with 9 bases lining up with TRBD1. V shed 1 base and J 7 bases; nucleotides not matched to a gene: 2. In germline, CDR1 is SGHDN, CDR2 FVKESK. The CDR3 covers 14 residues.

In this sample, this clone turned up once. The V gene is TRBV11-2, the J gene TRBJ2-3; 7 bases line up with TRBD2. Germline V lookup: CDR1 SGHAT, CDR2 FQNNGV. This CDR3 is 18 amino acids long. The V segment lost 0 bases and the J segment 5 bases; nucleotides outside the gene matches: 14. The CDR3 loop is CASSLDGVSTGGRDTQYF. CDR3 nucleotides: TGTGCCAGCAGCTTAGACGGAGTGAGTACGGGAGGAAGAGATACGCAGTATTTT.

The chain recombines TRBV30 with TRBJ1-2, with 9 bases identical to TRBD1. CDR3 size: 14 residues. Trimming cost V 4 bases and J 3 bases; bases outside gene matches: 6. Germline CDR1 reads GTSNPN; CDR2 reads SVGIG (reference sequence). CDR3 amino acids: CAWTADRGDYGYTF. CDR3 nucleotide sequence: TGTGCCTGGACCGCGGACAGGGGCGACTATGGCTACACCTTC.

The chain employs TRBV27 and TRBJ2-2; perhaps TRBD1 as D (5 bases). This CDR3 region has 12 residues. V lost 7 bases and J 5 bases, leaving 8 bases between the germline ends. CDR1 is MNHEY, CDR2 SMNVEV, per germline (reference sequence). The CDR3 loop reads CASTGLTGELFF. The CDR3 DNA reads TGTGCCAGCACAGGGTTAACCGGGGAGCTGTTTTTT.

The V call is TRBV28, the J call TRBJ1-2, with D perhaps matching TRBD1 (6 bases). Looked up from germline, CDR1 is MDHEN and CDR2 is SYDVKM. CDR3 length: 17 residues. Between the trimmed V and J ends, which lost 6 bases and 4 bases, there was a span of 24 bases. CDR3 DNA: TGTGCCAGCAGAACCCTCCGGGGGGGCATCATCGGCTATGGCTACACCTTC. This sequence encodes CASRTLRGGIIGYGYTF.

The gene calls are TRBV6-5 and TRBJ1-4; 8 bases map to TRBD1. Germline lookup yields CDR1 MNHEY and CDR2 SVGAGI. The CDR3 contains 16 residues. The trim removed 2 bases at V and 7 bases at J, leaving 9 bases unmatched. CDR3 nucleotide sequence: TGTGCCAGCAGTTACCAGTCGGACAGGGTGGCTGAAAAACTGTTTTTT. Its protein product is CASSYQSDRVAEKLFF.

The chain recombines TRBV27 with TRBJ2-2, with TRBD1 identical over 8 bases. Trimming took 2 bases from V and 9 from J; bases not matched to a gene: 8. The CDR3 extends over 15 amino acids. Germline assignment: CDR1 MNHEY and CDR2 SMNVEV (reference sequence). Here the CDR3 reads CASSLSGQGTRELFF. The CDR3 region has the DNA TGTGCCAGCAGTTTAAGCGGACAGGGCACAAGGGAGCTGTTTTTT.

This clone occurred a few times. The chain carries TRBV7-9 and TRBJ2-7; possibly TRBD1 for D (6 bases). This CDR3 has 13 residues. V lost 5 bases, J lost 3 bases, and 11 bases lay in between. Germline V gene data show CDR1 as SEHNR and CDR2 as FQNEAQ (reference sequence). CDR3 residues: CASSRRDNYEQYF. The CDR3 DNA reads TGTGCCAGCAGCCGCCGGGACAACTACGAGCAGTACTTC. Full variable domain (remainder filled in from reference TRBV7-9 and TRBJ2-7): DTGVSQNPRHKITKRGQNVTFRCDPISEHNRLYWYRQTLGQGPEFLTYFQNEAQLEKSRLLSDRFSAERPKGSFSTLEIQRTEQGDSAMYLCASSRRDNYEQYFGPGTRLTVT.

Points on this clone: Different DNA sequences within this sample yield the same CDR3. The chain is built from TRBV9 and TRBJ2-1; 9 nucleotides match TRBD2. Germline V lookup: CDR1 SGDLS, CDR2 YYNGEE. This CDR3 is 13 amino acids long. The junction had 5 bases not matched to a gene; V was cut back by 6 bases and J by 7 bases. As DNA, the CDR3 is TGTGCCAGCAATGGCGGGAGGGTAAATGAGCAGTTCTTC. Translation: CASNGGRVNEQFF.

The gene calls are TRBV5-1 and TRBJ1-2, with D tentatively TRBD1 (6 bases). With 5 bases removed from V and 8 bases from J, the gap between germline ends came to 19 bases. Germline lookup yields CDR1 SGHRS and CDR2 YFSETQ. The CDR3 runs 14 residues. This CDR3 reads CASSDRQGLGGYTF. In DNA form, the CDR3 reads TGCGCCAGCAGTGACAGGCAGGGATTAGGGGGCTACACCTTC. Full variable domain (rest looked up from reference TRBV5-1 and TRBJ1-2): KAGVTQTPRYLIKTRGQQVTLSCSPISGHRSVSWYQQTPGQGLQFLFEYFSETQRNKGNFPGRFSGRQFSNSRSEMNVSTLELGDSALYLCASSDRQGLGGYTFGSGTRLTVV.

The rearrangement uses TRBV21-1 and TRBJ2-4; the table's D gene call, TRBD2, was not cross checked with the DNA. TRBV21-1 counts as a pseudogene. This CDR3 has 15 residues. The CDR3 bases are TGTGCCAGCAGCCTAAGGCGGGACCTGAAAAACATTCAGTACTTC. Translated, it gives CASSLRRDLKNIQYF.

This clone is a singleton in its sample. The genes are TRBV27 and TRBJ2-5, with D tentatively TRBD2 (7 bases). There are 15 residues in the CDR3. The ends were cut back, 4 bases at V and 3 bases at J, with 15 bases in the middle. The germline V gene has CDR1 MNHEY and CDR2 SMNVEV (reference sequence). CDR3 residues: CASSWRGRHEETQYF. CDR3 bases: TGTGCCAGCAGTTGGCGGGGGCGCCACGAAGAGACCCAGTACTTC.

This clone was counted once. The chain links TRBV30 to TRBJ2-6; TRBD1 matches 12 bases. Germline V gene data show CDR1 as GTSNPN and CDR2 as SVGIG (reference sequence). J gave up 4 bases and V 3 bases, and 16 bases lay outside the gene matches. The CDR3 extends over 20 amino acids. The CDR3 region is CAWRTGTGGEVRSGANVLTF. CDR3 coding DNA: TGTGCCTGGAGAACCGGGACAGGGGGCGAGGTCCGGTCCGGGGCCAACGTCCTGACTTTC.

The J gene is TRBJ2-5, the V gene TRBV4-1; 10 nucleotides match TRBD2. The CDR3 has 18 amino acids. Germline V gives CDR1 MGHRA, CDR2 YSYEKL. Losses at the gene ends were 2 bases for V and 2 bases for J; bases not matched to a gene: 11. CDR3: CASSQKGSSGREQETQYF. CDR3 sequence (DNA): TGCGCCAGCAGCCAAAAGGGTTCTAGCGGGAGAGAACAAGAGACCCAGTACTTC.

The chain uses TRBV27 and TRBJ1-1, with D uncertain. This CDR3 has 15 residues. Trimming left V 5 bases short and J 0 bases short, with 13 bases between. Germline CDR1 reads MNHEY; CDR2 reads SMNVEV (reference sequence). The CDR3 loop reads CASSPGQRMNTEAFF. In DNA, the CDR3 is TGTGCCAGCAGTCCCGGGCAGCGGATGAACACTGAAGCTTTCTTT.

This CDR3 is CSVVLAENTGELFF. The CDR3 bases are TGCAGCGTTGTCCTAGCGGAGAACACCGGGGAGCTGTTTTTT. This sequence joins TRBV29-1 and TRBJ2-2, with 7 bases matching TRBD2. The CDR3 is made up of 14 amino acids. Trimming removed 4 bases from V and 1 base from J; junction bases left unmatched: 3. The germline V gene has CDR1 SQVTM and CDR2 ANQGSEA.

The rearrangement links TRBV4-2 to TRBJ2-3; D not resolved. CDR3 size: 13 residues. The V end lost 1 base, the J end lost 8 bases, and 10 bases lay between the germline ends. CDR1 and CDR2 (germline): LGHNA, YNFKEQ. The CDR3 DNA reads as TGTGCCAGCAGCCAAGTCGAGGCAGCTACGCAGTATTTT. Translation gives CASSQVEAATQYF.

This chain links TRBV2 with TRBJ1-1, with TRBD1 matching 11 bases. Trimming took 4 bases from V and 7 from J; bases not matched to a gene: 8. Germline V gene lookup returns CDR1 SNHLY and CDR2 FYNNEI. The CDR3 has 15 residues. In nucleotides, the CDR3 is TGTGCCAGCAGTGGAGGACAGGGGGCGCGTGGTGAAGCTTTCTTT. Its translation: CASSGGQGARGEAFF.

This chain links TRBV7-9 with TRBJ1-5, with TRBD1 matching 8 bases. Looked up from germline, CDR1 is SEHNR and CDR2 is FQNEAQ (reference sequence). The CDR3 runs 15 residues. V dropped 5 bases and J dropped 0; count of bases not matched to a gene: 3. In DNA form, the CDR3 reads TGTGCCAGCAGCACCGGACAGGGTAGCAATCAGCCCCAGCATTTT. This gives the protein CASSTGQGSNQPQHF.

The chain combines TRBV7-9 with TRBJ1-1, with D tentatively TRBD1 (5 bases). In germline, CDR1 is SEHNR, CDR2 FQNEAQ (reference sequence). V lost 11 bases and J 6 bases, leaving 19 bases between the germline ends. CDR3 length: 13 residues. The CDR3 DNA follows: TGTGCCGGGGGGACTGCGAGGGCGGCTGAAGCTTTCTTT. Protein: CAGGTARAAEAFF.

The genes are TRBV5-6 and TRBJ2-5, with unresolved D. TRBJ2-7 explains the end of the DNA better; the J call may be wrong. CDR1 is SGHDT, CDR2 YYEEEE, per germline. The CDR3 is made up of 16 amino acids. CDR3 loop: CASSFGPWQASYEQYF. The CDR3 nucleotides are TGTGCCAGCAGCTTTGGTCCTTGGCAGGCCTCCTACGAGCAGTACTTC.

The rearrangement links TRBV19 to TRBJ1-5; D gene uncertain. Germline V gene sequence: CDR1 LNHDA, CDR2 SQIVND (reference sequence). CDR3 size: 15 residues. Trimming cost V 8 bases and J 1 base, with 15 bases left between them. The CDR3 DNA sequence: TGTGCCAGTTTACGACAAATGGAAAGCAATCAGCCCCAGCATTTT. It is translated as CASLRQMESNQPQHF.

The genes are TRBV19 and TRBJ1-1; D unclear. V shed 3 bases and J shed 0 bases, with 8 bases lying between them. Germline assignment: CDR1 LNHDA and CDR2 SQIVND (reference sequence). The length of the CDR3 is 14 residues. The CDR3 bases are TGTGCCAGTAGTATTCAAAACATGAACACTGAAGCTTTCTTT. Amino acids: CASSIQNMNTEAFF.

As to this clone: Within the sample, other DNA sequences also encode this same CDR3. V is TRBV7-3 and J is TRBJ1-1; D unresolved. In germline, CDR1 is SGHTA, CDR2 FQGTGA. V lost 0 bases to trimming and J lost 1 base, with 3 bases between them. The CDR3 is made up of 13 amino acids. The CDR3: CASSLTRNTEAFF. CDR3 DNA sequence: TGTGCCAGCAGCTTAACGAGGAACACTGAAGCTTTCTTT.

V gene TRBV7-6 combines with J gene TRBJ2-2, with TRBD1 identical over 8 bases. The CDR3 has 14 residues. V lost 8 bases to trimming and J lost 6 bases; unmatched junction nucleotides: 8. The V gene's germline CDR1 is SGHVS and CDR2 FNYEAQ. The CDR3 loop reads CASRGDRTAGELFF. For the CDR3, the DNA is TGTGCCAGCCGAGGGGACAGGACGGCCGGGGAGCTGTTTTTT.